The clone carrying this T cell receptor (beta chain) was observed once. The data were taken from a study of blood T cell repertoires in COVID-19. This CDR3 region has 16 residues. The trim removed 1 base at V and 2 bases at J, leaving 4 bases unmatched. In germline, CDR1 is SGHNT, CDR2 YENEEA. Profiling relied on immunoSEQ multiplex PCR, and the TCRdb table lists in-frame clones only, not all of them. The table shows 100,000 to 150,000 clones, with almost 80% occurring only once. This receptor was taken from a human donor in a cohort sampled during active COVID-19. The chain uses TRBV11-3 and TRBJ2-5, with 10 positions matching TRBD2. The source material was peripheral blood. CDR3 nucleotide sequence: TGTGCCAGCAGCTTAGGAGCGGGGGGGATTCAAGAGACCCAGTACTTC. It yields the protein CASSLGAGGIQETQYF.